This T cell receptor (beta chain) is from a study of blood T cells in healthy people across ages. The donors, healthy Caucasians from Russia, were aged roughly 6 to 90. A J-beta primer mix and a sample-barcoded 5' primer were used in a second PCR of about 7 to 11 cycles. Template switching added a 12-random-nucleotide identifier to every cDNA molecule. Each of the samples gave a minimum of 2.5 million paired-end reads that contained CDR3. TCRdb ran MiXCR on the 5' RACE reads and lists one entry per CDR3 protein. There are approximately 1,700,000 distinct CDR3 sequences in the sample; roughly 43% occur only once, and about 23% lies in the top ten. The CDR3 length is 17 residues. The V gene lost 7 bases and the J gene lost 0 bases, with 16 bases spanning the gap. Germline values: CDR1 MDHEN, CDR2 SYDVKM.

This clonotype originated in a human donor in good health. The chain joins TRBV28 to TRBJ2-6, with D maybe TRBD2 (6 bases). The sequencing input was blood. In DNA, the CDR3 is TGTGCCAGCACCCACGGGGGAATGAGCTCTGGGGCCAACGTCCTGACTTTC. Protein product: CASTHGGMSSGANVLTF.